The entry below gives a single T cell receptor (beta chain) sequence along with its context. Its cognate antigen is unknown. The sample originates from a study of OX40 agonist ivuxolimab in advanced cancers. Study details: Hepatocellular carcinoma, melanoma, renal cell or head and neck cancer was diagnosed in the dose-escalation patients. Partial responses were observed in three patients, of whom one had hepatocellular carcinoma and two had cutaneous melanoma.

Trimming removed 6 bases at V and 9 bases at J, with 11 bases between. This CDR3 has 12 residues. Germline CDR1 is SNHLY and CDR2 is FYNNEI. Whole-study results and caveats: What antigens the expanded peripheral T cells recognized was never established.

Autoimmune disease history or systemic immunosuppression led to patients being barred. Only in-frame clones appear in the TCRdb table, and some are missing; sequencing was by immunoSEQ multiplex PCR. The sample shows about 48,000 clones, over 85% of them seen only once. The clonotype originates from an adult with an advanced solid tumor such as melanoma, head and neck, liver or kidney cancer. This chain uses TRBV2 with TRBJ2-2, with D unclear. The specimen comprised CD4+ or CD8+ T cells sorted from blood, sampled in a trial of the OX40 agonist ivuxolimab. CDR3 residues: CASSPGFWELFF. CDR3 DNA: TGTGCCAGCAGCCCCGGGTTTTGGGAGCTGTTTTTT.